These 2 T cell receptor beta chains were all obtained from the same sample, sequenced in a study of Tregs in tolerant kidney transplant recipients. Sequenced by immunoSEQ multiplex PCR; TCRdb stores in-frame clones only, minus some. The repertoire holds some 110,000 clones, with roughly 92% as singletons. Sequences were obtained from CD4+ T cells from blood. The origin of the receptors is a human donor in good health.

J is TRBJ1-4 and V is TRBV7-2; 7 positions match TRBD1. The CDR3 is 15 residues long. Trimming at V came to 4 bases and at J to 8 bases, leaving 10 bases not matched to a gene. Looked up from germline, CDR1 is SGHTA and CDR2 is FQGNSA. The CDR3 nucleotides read TGTGCCAGCAGCTCCCAGCCCGGACAGGCCGAAAAACTGTTTTTT. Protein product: CASSSQPGQAEKLFF.

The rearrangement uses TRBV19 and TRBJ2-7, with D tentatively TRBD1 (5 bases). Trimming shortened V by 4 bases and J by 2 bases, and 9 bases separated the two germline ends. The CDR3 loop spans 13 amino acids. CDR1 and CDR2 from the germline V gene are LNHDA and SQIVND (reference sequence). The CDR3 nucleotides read TGTGCCAGTAGTACGGACACTGCCTACGAGCAGTACTTC. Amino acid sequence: CASSTDTAYEQYF.